Listed here are 17 T cell receptor beta chains from one sample, sequenced in a study of shared clonotypes between healthy human individuals. The repertoire was sequenced with immunoSEQ multiplex PCR; TCRdb's copy has only in-frame clones and lacks some. The sample has 2 million to 3 million clones, approximately 94% seen once. The sample comprised naive CD4+ T cells from PBMCs. The sample's subset: CD45RA+ positively selected. These receptors came from a man between 18 and 35 years old in good health. Some clones in this sample may be carry-over from other donors' samples.

The V call is TRBV10-3, the J call TRBJ1-2; 9 bases line up with TRBD1. The V and J ends lost 4 bases and 13 bases, in that order; junction bases with no gene match: 4. The CDR3 contains 11 residues. CDR1 is ENHRY, CDR2 SYGVKD, per germline. CDR3 DNA: TGTGCCATCAGTGCGACAGGGGGGGTCACCTTC. It is translated as CAISATGGVTF.

Of note for this clone: Within the sample, other DNA sequences also encode this same CDR3. V gene TRBV7-2 combines with J gene TRBJ2-7; D is possibly TRBD1 or TRBD2 (5 bases each). Germline CDR1 SGHTA, CDR2 FQGNSA. Between the trimmed V and J ends, which lost 6 bases and 2 bases, there was a span of 11 bases. This CDR3 spans 13 amino acids. The CDR3 loop reads CASSLGRAYEQYF. CDR3 in DNA: TGTGCCAGCAGTTTGGGGCGGGCCTACGAGCAGTACTTC.

The DNA for the CDR3 is TGCGCCAGCAGCTTGGGACAGCTTAGCAATCAGCCCCAGCATTTT. Protein: CASSLGQLSNQPQHF. This chain links TRBV5-1 with TRBJ1-5, with a weak D call TRBD1 (5 bases). Germline V CDR1 and CDR2: SGHRS, YFSETQ. Trimming removed 0 bases from V and 0 bases from J, with 7 bases in between. This CDR3 comprises 15 residues.

This clone occurred once. The chain links TRBV18 to TRBJ1-2; 7 positions match TRBD1. The CDR3 runs 15 residues. J lost 3 bases, V lost 4 bases, and 8 bases had no gene match. Germline CDR1 reads KGHSH; CDR2 reads LQKENI. The CDR3 loop is CASSHDREGDYGYTF. The DNA for the CDR3 is TGTGCCAGCTCACATGACAGGGAGGGAGACTATGGCTACACCTTC.

This clone was counted between two and nine times. This chain links TRBV27 with TRBJ1-2; D gene uncertain. CDR3 length: 13 residues. Germline lookup yields CDR1 MNHEY and CDR2 SMNVEV (reference sequence). V shed 2 bases and J shed 3 bases, with 7 bases lying between them. Here the CDR3 reads CASSLEPDYGYTF. The CDR3 region has the DNA TGTGCCAGCAGTTTAGAACCGGACTATGGCTACACCTTC.

The chain employs TRBV7-8 and TRBJ2-5, with no clear D. Trimming removed 7 bases at V and 5 bases at J, with 11 bases between. From germline, CDR1 is SGHVS and CDR2 FQNEAQ. The CDR3 consists of 12 residues. CDR3 DNA sequence: TGTGCCAGCACAGCCCCTATGGAGACCCAGTACTTC. This translates into CASTAPMETQYF.

The V call is TRBV14, the J call TRBJ2-7; D is unresolved. Trimming cost V 4 bases and J 2 bases, with 9 bases left between them. The CDR3 covers 13 residues. CDR1 and CDR2 from the germline V gene are SGHDN and FVKESK. The chain's CDR3 is CASSPRLPYEQYF. The CDR3 DNA reads TGTGCCAGCAGCCCACGACTGCCCTACGAGCAGTACTTC.

V gene TRBV6-4 combines with J gene TRBJ1-1; 10 bases are shared with TRBD1. The CDR3 contains 15 residues. The J segment lost 4 bases and the V segment lost 5 bases, leaving 7 bases of the junction unmatched. Germline CDR1 reads MRHNA; CDR2 reads SNTAGT. In nucleotides, the CDR3 is TGTGCCAGCAGTACGACAGGGGGCAGAGGCACTGAAGCTTTCTTT. It specifies CASSTTGGRGTEAFF.

The rearrangement uses TRBV6-5 and TRBJ2-5; the D call may be TRBD1 or TRBD2 (5 bases each). The germline gives CDR1 MNHEY, CDR2 SVGAGI. V was trimmed by 6 bases and J by 3 bases, leaving 17 bases between them. The CDR3 is made up of 15 amino acids. The CDR3 sequence: CASSSPGAGEETQYF. The CDR3 nucleotides read TGTGCCAGCAGCTCCCCCGGGGCGGGCGAAGAGACCCAGTACTTC.

The chain carries TRBV6-5 and TRBJ1-1, with D possibly being TRBD1 (6 bases). V lost 7 bases and J lost 4, with 13 bases in between. Per the germline V gene, CDR1 is MNHEY and CDR2 is SVGAGI. The length of the CDR3 is 13 residues. The CDR3 is CASTQQGSTEAFF. CDR3 DNA: TGTGCCAGCACCCAACAGGGCAGCACTGAAGCTTTCTTT.

The rearrangement links TRBV28 to TRBJ2-3, with D possibly matching TRBD2 (5 bases). The CDR3 spans 12 residues. The V gene's germline CDR1 is MDHEN and CDR2 SYDVKM. Trimming stripped 5 bases from V and 6 bases from J, with 9 bases between. This CDR3 reads CASSQRRDTQYF. The CDR3 coding sequence is TGTGCCAGCAGTCAAAGGAGGGATACGCAGTATTTT.

This chain uses TRBV20-1 with TRBJ1-1, with D hard to call. The germline CDR1 and CDR2 sequences are DFQATT and SNEGSKA (reference sequence). The CDR3 sequence is 10 residues long. V was cut by 5 bases and J by 8 bases, with 9 bases left in between. As DNA, the CDR3 is TGCAGTGCTGGAGGGCCCGAAGCTTTCTTT. Translated: CSAGGPEAFF.

Regarding this clone: Other DNA variants within this sample encode the same CDR3. The chain recombines TRBV28 with TRBJ1-2; D is possibly TRBD1 (5 bases). Germline CDR1 MDHEN, CDR2 SYDVKM. The CDR3 covers 15 residues. With 1 base removed from V and 5 bases from J, the gap between germline ends came to 14 bases. The CDR3 spells CASSLFGGRGYGYTF. The CDR3 DNA follows: TGTGCCAGCAGTTTATTCGGGGGACGAGGATATGGCTACACCTTC.

The rearrangement links TRBV7-9 to TRBJ2-5, with D possibly called TRBD1 or TRBD2 (5 bases each). Germline V CDR1 and CDR2: SEHNR, FQNEAQ (reference sequence). The V and J ends lost 0 bases and 5 bases respectively, with 13 bases between them. The CDR3 spans 15 residues. In DNA, the CDR3 is TGTGCCAGCAGCTTAGCGCTCCCGGGGCACGAGACCCAGTACTTC. Translated, it gives CASSLALPGHETQYF.

V gene TRBV2 combines with J gene TRBJ2-1; TRBD2 aligns across 14 bases. Germline V gene sequence: CDR1 SNHLY, CDR2 FYNNEI. The trim removed 4 bases at V and 6 bases at J, leaving 2 bases unmatched. The CDR3 contains 15 residues. The CDR3 nucleotides read TGTGCCAGCAGTGCCGGGACTAGCGGGAGCAATGAGCAGTTCTTC. Its translation is CASSAGTSGSNEQFF.

This chain uses TRBV11-2 with TRBJ2-3; TRBD2 might be the D (5 bases). The CDR3 is made up of 14 amino acids. Germline CDR1 and CDR2: SGHAT and FQNNGV. Trimming left V 0 bases short and J 2 bases short, with 6 bases between. The CDR3 nucleotides read TGTGCCAGCAGCTTAGAGGACTTCACAGATACGCAGTATTTT. Protein: CASSLEDFTDTQYF.

The chain uses TRBV29-1 and TRBJ2-7, with TRBD1 as a possible D gene (6 bases). The germline CDR1 and CDR2 sequences are SQVTM and ANQGSEA. This CDR3 region has 13 residues. V was clipped by 6 bases and J by 0 bases, with 12 bases between them. CDR3 residues: CSVSKDSSYEQYF. CDR3 DNA sequence: TGCAGCGTCTCTAAGGACAGCTCCTACGAGCAGTACTTC.